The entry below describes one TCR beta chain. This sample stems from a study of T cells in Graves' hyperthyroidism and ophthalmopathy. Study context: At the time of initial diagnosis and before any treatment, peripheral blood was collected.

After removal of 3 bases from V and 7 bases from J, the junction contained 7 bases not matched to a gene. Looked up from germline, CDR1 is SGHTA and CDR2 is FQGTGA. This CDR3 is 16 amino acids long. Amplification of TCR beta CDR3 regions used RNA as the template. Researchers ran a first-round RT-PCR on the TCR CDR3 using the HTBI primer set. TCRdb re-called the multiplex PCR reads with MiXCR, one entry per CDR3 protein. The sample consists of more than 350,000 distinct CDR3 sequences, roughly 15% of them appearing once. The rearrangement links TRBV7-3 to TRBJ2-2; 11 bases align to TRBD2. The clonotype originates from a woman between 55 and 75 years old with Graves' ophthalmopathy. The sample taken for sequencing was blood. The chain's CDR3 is CASSLGLAEGSGELFF. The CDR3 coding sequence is TGTGCCAGCAGCTTGGGACTAGCGGAAGGAAGCGGGGAGCTGTTTTTT.